The present TCR beta chain was sequenced within a study of cytomegalovirus exposure and HLA in healthy donors. About this clone: Its target is unknown.

CDR1 and CDR2 from the germline V gene are LNHNV and YYDKDF (reference sequence). The CDR3 runs 14 residues. The germline V and J ends were trimmed by 0 bases and 8 bases, with 8 bases remaining between them. The study ran its PCR with 60 Vbeta and 13 Jbeta primers. This table comes from immunoSEQ multiplex PCR, and its TCRdb copy is limited to in-frame clones, with some not included. The data hold around 59,000 clones, with approximately 83% observed a single time. Overall study findings and caveats: Because they were indistinguishable, some V segments, including TRBV6-2 and TRBV6-3, were excluded. In presence/absence analyses, roughly uniform sequencing depth across donors was assumed.

The chain employs TRBV15 and TRBJ1-6; a possible D gene is TRBD1 (6 bases). The sequenced sample was PBMCs. The clonotype comes from a human donor in good health. The CDR3 coding sequence is TGTGCCACCAGCAGAGATAAGGGGGATTCACCCCTCCACTTT. Translation: CATSRDKGDSPLHF.